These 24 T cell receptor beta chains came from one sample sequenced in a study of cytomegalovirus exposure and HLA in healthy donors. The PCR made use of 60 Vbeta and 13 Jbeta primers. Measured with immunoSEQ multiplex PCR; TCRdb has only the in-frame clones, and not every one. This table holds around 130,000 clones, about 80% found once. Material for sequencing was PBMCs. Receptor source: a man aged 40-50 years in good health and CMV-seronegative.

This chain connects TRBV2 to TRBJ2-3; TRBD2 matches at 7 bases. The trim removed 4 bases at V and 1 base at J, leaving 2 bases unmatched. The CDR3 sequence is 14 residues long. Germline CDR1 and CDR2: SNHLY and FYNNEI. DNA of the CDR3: TGTGCCAGCAGTGCGCTAGCGGGCACAGATACGCAGTATTTT. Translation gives CASSALAGTDTQYF.

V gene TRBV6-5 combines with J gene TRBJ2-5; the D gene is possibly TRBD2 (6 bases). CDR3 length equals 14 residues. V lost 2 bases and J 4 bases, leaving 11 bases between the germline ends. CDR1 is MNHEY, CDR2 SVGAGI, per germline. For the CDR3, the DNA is TGTGCCAGCAGTTACGTGGGGGGTCCAGAGACCCAGTACTTC. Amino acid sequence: CASSYVGGPETQYF.

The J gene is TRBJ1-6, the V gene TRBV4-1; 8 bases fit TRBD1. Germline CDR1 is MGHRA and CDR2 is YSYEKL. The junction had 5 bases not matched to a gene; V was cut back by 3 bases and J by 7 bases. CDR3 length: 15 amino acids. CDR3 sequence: CASSHVQGVNSPLHF. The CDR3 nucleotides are TGCGCCAGCAGCCATGTACAGGGGGTGAATTCACCCCTCCACTTT.

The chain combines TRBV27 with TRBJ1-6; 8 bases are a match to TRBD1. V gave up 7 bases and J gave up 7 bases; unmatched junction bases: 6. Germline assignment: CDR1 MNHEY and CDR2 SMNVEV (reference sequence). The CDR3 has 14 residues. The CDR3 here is CASNSRDRNSPLHF. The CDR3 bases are TGTGCCAGCAACTCCCGGGACAGGAATTCACCCCTCCACTTT.

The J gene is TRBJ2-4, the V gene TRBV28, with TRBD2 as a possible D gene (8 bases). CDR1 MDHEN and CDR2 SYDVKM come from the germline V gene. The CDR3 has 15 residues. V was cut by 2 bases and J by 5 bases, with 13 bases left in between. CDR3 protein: CASSLPGGTENIQYF. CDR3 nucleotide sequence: TGTGCCAGCAGTTTACCGGGGGGGACAGAAAACATTCAGTACTTC.

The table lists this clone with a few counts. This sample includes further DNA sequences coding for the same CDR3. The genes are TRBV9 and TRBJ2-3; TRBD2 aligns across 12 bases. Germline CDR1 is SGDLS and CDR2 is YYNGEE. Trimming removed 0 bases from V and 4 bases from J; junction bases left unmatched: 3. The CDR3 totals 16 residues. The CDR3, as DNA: TGTGCCAGCAGCGTAGAACTAGCGGGGGGACCAGATACGCAGTATTTT. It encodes CASSVELAGGPDTQYF.

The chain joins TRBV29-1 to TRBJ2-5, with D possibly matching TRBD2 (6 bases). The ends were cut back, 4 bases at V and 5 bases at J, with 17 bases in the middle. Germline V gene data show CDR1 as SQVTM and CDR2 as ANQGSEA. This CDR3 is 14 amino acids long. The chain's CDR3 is CSVGQAGGVETQYF. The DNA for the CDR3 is TGCAGCGTTGGCCAGGCCGGAGGGGTGGAGACCCAGTACTTC.

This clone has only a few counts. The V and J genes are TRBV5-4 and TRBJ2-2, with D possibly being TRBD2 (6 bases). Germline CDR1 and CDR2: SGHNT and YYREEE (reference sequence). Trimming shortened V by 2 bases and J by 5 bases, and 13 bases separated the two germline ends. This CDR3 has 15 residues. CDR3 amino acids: CASSFRSGETGELFF. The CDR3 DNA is TGTGCCAGCAGCTTTAGGTCGGGAGAGACCGGGGAGCTGTTTTTT.

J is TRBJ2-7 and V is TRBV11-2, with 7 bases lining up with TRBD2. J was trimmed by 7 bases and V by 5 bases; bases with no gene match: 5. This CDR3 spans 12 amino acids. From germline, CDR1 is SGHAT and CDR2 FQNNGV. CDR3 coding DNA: TGTGCCAGCAGCCGGACTAGATTGGAGCAGTACTTC. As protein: CASSRTRLEQYF.

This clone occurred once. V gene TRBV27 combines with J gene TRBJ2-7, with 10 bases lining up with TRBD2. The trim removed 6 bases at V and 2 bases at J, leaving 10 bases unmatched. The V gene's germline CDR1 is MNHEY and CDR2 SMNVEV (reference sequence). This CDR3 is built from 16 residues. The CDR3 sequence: CASSQSGLARTYEQYF. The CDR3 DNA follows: TGTGCCAGCAGCCAATCGGGACTAGCGCGAACCTACGAGCAGTACTTC.

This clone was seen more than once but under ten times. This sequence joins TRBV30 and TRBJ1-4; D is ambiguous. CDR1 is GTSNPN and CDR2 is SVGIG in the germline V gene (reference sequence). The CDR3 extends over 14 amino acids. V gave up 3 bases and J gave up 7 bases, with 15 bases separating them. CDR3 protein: CAWRGGGLGEKLFF. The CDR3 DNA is TGTGCCTGGAGGGGTGGAGGTTTGGGTGAAAAACTGTTTTTT.

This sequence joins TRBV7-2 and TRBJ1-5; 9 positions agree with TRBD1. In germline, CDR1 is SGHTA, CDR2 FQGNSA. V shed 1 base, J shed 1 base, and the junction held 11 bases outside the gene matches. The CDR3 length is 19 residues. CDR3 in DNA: TGTGCCAGCAGCTTAGGTTGCTCCAGGACAGGGGCCAGCAATCAGCCCCAGCATTTT. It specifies CASSLGCSRTGASNQPQHF.

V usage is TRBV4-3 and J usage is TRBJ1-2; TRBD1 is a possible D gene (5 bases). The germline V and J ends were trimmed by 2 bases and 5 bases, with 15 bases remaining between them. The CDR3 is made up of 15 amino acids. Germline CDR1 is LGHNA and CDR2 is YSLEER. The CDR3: CASSQLGDSQYGYTF. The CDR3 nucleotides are TGCGCCAGCAGCCAATTAGGCGACAGTCAGTATGGCTACACCTTC.

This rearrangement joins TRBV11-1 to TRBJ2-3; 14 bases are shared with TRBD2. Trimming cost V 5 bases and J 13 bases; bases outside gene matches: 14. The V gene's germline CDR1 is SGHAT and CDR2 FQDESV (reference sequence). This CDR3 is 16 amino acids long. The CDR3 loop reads CASSLSRTSGGPGKYF. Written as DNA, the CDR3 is TGTGCCAGCAGCCTTAGCCGGACTAGCGGGGGGCCAGGGAAGTATTTT.

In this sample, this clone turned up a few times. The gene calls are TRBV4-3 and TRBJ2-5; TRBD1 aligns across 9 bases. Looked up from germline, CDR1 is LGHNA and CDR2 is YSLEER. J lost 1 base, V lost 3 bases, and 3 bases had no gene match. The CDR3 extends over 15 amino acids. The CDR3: CASSHETGGQETQYF. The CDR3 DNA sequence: TGCGCCAGCAGCCATGAGACAGGGGGCCAAGAGACCCAGTACTTC.

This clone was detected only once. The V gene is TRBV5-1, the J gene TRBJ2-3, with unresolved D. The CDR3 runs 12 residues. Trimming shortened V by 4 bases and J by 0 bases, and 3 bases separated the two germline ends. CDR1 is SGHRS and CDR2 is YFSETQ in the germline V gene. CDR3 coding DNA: TGCGCCAGCAGCCCTAGCACAGATACGCAGTATTTT. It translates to CASSPSTDTQYF.

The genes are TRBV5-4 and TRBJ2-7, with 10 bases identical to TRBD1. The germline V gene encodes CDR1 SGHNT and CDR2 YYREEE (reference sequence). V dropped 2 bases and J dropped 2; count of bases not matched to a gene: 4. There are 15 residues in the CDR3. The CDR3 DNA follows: TGTGCCAGCAGCTTCTCGACAGGGGGCCCCTACGAGCAGTACTTC. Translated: CASSFSTGGPYEQYF.

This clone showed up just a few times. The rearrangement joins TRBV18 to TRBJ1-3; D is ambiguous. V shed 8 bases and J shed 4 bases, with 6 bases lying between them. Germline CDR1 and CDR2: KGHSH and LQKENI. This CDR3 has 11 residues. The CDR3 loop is CASPKGNTIYF. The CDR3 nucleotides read TGTGCCAGCCCAAAAGGAAACACCATATATTTT.

The CDR3, as DNA: TGTGCCAGCAGTTCCCCCGACAGGGTAAGCTCCTACGAGCAGTACTTC. Its protein is CASSSPDRVSSYEQYF. The genes are TRBV28 and TRBJ2-7, with 7 positions matching TRBD1. Per germline, CDR1 MDHEN and CDR2 SYDVKM. The CDR3 covers 16 residues. The ends lost 4 bases at V and 0 bases at J; junction bases unmatched: 9. The whole variable domain, remainder taken from reference TRBV28 and TRBJ2-7, is DVKVTQSSRYLVKRTGEKVFLECVQDMDHENMFWYRQDPGLGLRLIYFSYDVKMKEKGDIPEGYSVSREKKERFSLILESASTNQTSMYLCASSSPDRVSSYEQYFGPGTRLTVT.

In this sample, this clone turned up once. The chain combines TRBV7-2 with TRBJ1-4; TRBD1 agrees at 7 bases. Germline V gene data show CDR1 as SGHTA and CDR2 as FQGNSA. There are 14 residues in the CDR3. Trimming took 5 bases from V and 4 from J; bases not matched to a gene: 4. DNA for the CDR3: TGTGCCAGCAGCGGGACAGTCAATAATGAAAAACTGTTTTTT. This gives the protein CASSGTVNNEKLFF.

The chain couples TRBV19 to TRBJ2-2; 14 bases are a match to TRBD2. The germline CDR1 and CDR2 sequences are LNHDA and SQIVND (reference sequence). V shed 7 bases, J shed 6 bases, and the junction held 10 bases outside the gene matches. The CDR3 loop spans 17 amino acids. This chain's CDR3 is CASTSRGLAGVPGELFF. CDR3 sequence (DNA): TGTGCCAGTACCTCAAGGGGACTAGCGGGAGTCCCCGGGGAGCTGTTTTTT.

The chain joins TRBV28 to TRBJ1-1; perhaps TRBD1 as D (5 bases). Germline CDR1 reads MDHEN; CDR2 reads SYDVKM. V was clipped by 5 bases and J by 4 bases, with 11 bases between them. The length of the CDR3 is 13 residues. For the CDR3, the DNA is TGTGCCAGCAGTCCTCAGGGTCGCACTGAAGCTTTCTTT. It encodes CASSPQGRTEAFF.

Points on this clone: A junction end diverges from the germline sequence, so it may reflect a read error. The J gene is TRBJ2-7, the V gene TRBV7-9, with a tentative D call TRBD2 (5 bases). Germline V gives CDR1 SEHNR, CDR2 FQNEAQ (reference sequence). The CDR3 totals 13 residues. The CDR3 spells CSSSPPGTYEQYF. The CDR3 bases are TGTTCCAGCAGCCCTCCGGGAACCTACGAGCAGTACTTC.

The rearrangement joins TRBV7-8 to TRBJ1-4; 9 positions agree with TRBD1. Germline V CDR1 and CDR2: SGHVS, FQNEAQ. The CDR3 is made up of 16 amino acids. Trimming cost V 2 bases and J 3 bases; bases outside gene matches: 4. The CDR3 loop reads CASSLTNRGPNEKLFF. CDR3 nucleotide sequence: TGTGCCAGCAGCTTAACGAACAGGGGGCCTAATGAAAAACTGTTTTTT.